A selection of T cell receptor beta chains follows, all from one sample in a study of blood T cell repertoires in COVID-19. The protocol was immunoSEQ multiplex PCR, while the TCRdb copy is restricted to in-frame clones and leaves out a portion. The table includes about 220,000 clones, less than 90% detected once. The sequenced material came from PBMCs or T cells enriched from blood (not recorded which). These receptors were collected from a woman aged 25 to 39 who had recovered from COVID-19. The CDR3 runs from the conserved cysteine through the conserved F or W. Not all rows give a size; the values are once, few, many and, for expanded clones, a class.

v_call,j_call,clone_size,cdr3_aa
TRBV4-1,TRBJ1-1,.,CAIPEGLDTEAFF
TRBV10-3,TRBJ1-5,.,CAISEAGFSTNQPQHF
TRBV12-5,TRBJ1-5,.,CASGLGGFQPQHF
TRBV6-2/TRBV6-3,TRBJ1-4,.,CASSYGPRGRPNEKLFF
TRBV7-3,TRBJ2-1,.,CASSQFTGYDYNEQFF
TRBV6-4,TRBJ1-2,.,CASSDRRGEGYGYTF
TRBV5-6,TRBJ1-4,once,CASSGQDSMKLELFF
TRBV6-2/TRBV6-3,TRBJ2-7,once,CASSYRGYEQYF
TRBV18,TRBJ1-6,once,CASSLGQDNSPLHF
TRBV11-2,TRBJ2-1,once,CASGRASERNEQFF
TRBV10-1,TRBJ2-4,.,CARERGVVAKNIQYF
TRBV5-4,TRBJ2-1,.,CASSLLPFEEQFF
TRBV9,TRBJ1-1,.,CASSAWDMNTEAFF
TRBV6-2/TRBV6-3,TRBJ2-7,.,CASSHRQGARIEQYF
TRBV4-3,TRBJ2-7,.,CASSQELAGGSYEQYF
TRBV19,TRBJ1-4,.,CASSIGIPFNEKLFF
TRBV6-5,TRBJ1-3,.,CASSRDRGSGNTIYF
TRBV7-9,TRBJ1-1,.,CASSLVLRNTEAFF
TRBV29-1,TRBJ2-5,once,CSVERTGDYQETQYF
TRBV2,TRBJ1-1,.,CASHRGGSFTEAFF
TRBV5-8,TRBJ1-1,few,CASRRGLTRVEAFF
TRBV7-2,TRBJ1-1,.,CASSLARRGTEAFF
TRBV7-9,TRBJ2-3,.,CASSPYHLTGAEDTQYF
TRBV5-8,TRBJ1-1,.,CASSLSSMNTEAFF
TRBV5-5,TRBJ2-1,.,CASSLATSGGYNEQFF
TRBV6-5,TRBJ2-7,.,CASIRAVAGVYEQYF